These T cell receptor beta chains were read from a single sample in a study of blood T cells in healthy people across ages. TCRdb re-derived calls from the 5' RACE reads in MiXCR, one entry per CDR3 protein. Seen here are about 1.4 million distinct CDR3 sequences, approximately 63% observed once, and the top ten hold over 5.5%. The sample comprised blood. The origin of the receptors is a man younger than 35 in good health. The CDR3 runs from the conserved cysteine through the conserved F or W.

len	v_gene	j_gene	CDR3aa
13	TRBV20-1	TRBJ2-7	CSGVGGSGYEQYF
17	TRBV9	TRBJ2-2	CASSSPPGTGLQGELFF
16	TRBV12-3/TRBV12-4	TRBJ2-3	CASSRGDRLRADTQYF
17	TRBV20-1	TRBJ2-1	CSASPGVGSGRMNEQFF
18	TRBV12-3/TRBV12-4	.	CASSAPGGGRMGIETQYF
15	TRBV12-3/TRBV12-4	TRBJ2-7	CASSVGTSVSGEQYF
16	TRBV28	TRBJ2-5	CASTSSKGGDQETQYF
15	TRBV6-1	TRBJ1-1	CASSPRDRRGGEAFF
14	TRBV6-5	TRBJ1-1	CASSYGRKNTEAFF
16	TRBV12-3/TRBV12-4	TRBJ2-1	CASIPVLAGATDEQFF
16	TRBV11-2	.	CASSILSGGGPYEQYF
14	TRBV6-5	TRBJ2-3	CASSLTRTGNTQYF
17	TRBV5-6	TRBJ2-2	CASSLAYGGVGTGELFF
13	TRBV15	TRBJ1-1	CATSRRQPTEAFF
16	TRBV14	TRBJ2-3	CASSQLKLNRTDTQYF
15	TRBV3-1	TRBJ1-2	CASSQGTGTFYGYTF
15	TRBV11-1	TRBJ2-7	CASSIGTGGRYEQYF
14	TRBV2	.	CASSEALRGYEQYF
14	TRBV13	.	CASSFGPPSVEQYF
15	TRBV4-1	TRBJ2-7	CASSQPGDYPYEQYF
15	TRBV20-1	TRBJ2-7	CSAPGTSGGTYEQYF
15	TRBV5-1	TRBJ1-1	CTSSLAQGTGTEAFF
18	TRBV12-3/TRBV12-4	TRBJ1-3	CASSQTGGKIDSGNTIYF
16	TRBV5-1	TRBJ2-1	CASSLVRQSSYNEQFF
16	TRBV13	TRBJ1-4	CASSLGAGGAEEKLFF
14	TRBV10-3	TRBJ2-3	CATQRGESTDTQYF
16	TRBV7-8	TRBJ2-1	CASSSSYGISYNEQFF
11	TRBV6-6	TRBJ2-4	CASSEVDIQYF
14	TRBV4-1	TRBJ2-3	CASSQEERARTQYF
15	TRBV12-3/TRBV12-4	TRBJ1-4	CASTMAGAPGEKLFF
16	TRBV27	TRBJ2-5	CASSGILAGHQETQYF
11	TRBV29-1	TRBJ2-3	CSVSSTDTQYF
18	TRBV4-1	TRBJ2-3	CASSQYPPPQDGTDTQYF
18	TRBV20-1	TRBJ2-7	CSAREEGGVGLISYEQYF
15	TRBV20-1	TRBJ2-3	CSARDTSGGTDTQYF
13	TRBV4-1	TRBJ1-5	CASSQEAKQPRHF
16	TRBV29-1	TRBJ2-6	CSVVTGVSSGANVPTF
22	TRBV11-2	TRBJ2-3	CASSLVAGGFIAGDNIADTQYF
12	TRBV5-1	TRBJ2-7	CASGPRGYEQYF
17	TRBV4-1	TRBJ1-6	CASSQVVRGFYNSPLHF
14	TRBV12-3/TRBV12-4	TRBJ1-6	CASSLSGANSPLHF
14	TRBV20-1	TRBJ1-1	CSLGGTKGNTEAFF